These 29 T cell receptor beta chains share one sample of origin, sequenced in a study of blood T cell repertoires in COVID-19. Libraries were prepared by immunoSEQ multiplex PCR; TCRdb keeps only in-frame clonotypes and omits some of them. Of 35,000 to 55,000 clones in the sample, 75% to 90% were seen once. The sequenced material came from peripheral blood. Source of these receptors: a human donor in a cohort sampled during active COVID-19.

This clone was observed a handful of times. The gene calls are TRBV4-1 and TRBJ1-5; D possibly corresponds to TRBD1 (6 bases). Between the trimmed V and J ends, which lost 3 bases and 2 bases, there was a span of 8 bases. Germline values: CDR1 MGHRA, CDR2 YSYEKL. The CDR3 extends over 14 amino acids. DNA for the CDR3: TGCGCCAGCAGCCAGGACAGCCGCAATCAGCCCCAGCATTTT. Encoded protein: CASSQDSRNQPQHF.

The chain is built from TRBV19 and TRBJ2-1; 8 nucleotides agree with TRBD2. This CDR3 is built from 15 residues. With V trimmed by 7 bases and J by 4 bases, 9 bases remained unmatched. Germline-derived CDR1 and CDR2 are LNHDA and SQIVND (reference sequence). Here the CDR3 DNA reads TGTGCCAGTATCAGCGGGAGAGAGGGGTACAATGAGCAGTTCTTC. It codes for CASISGREGYNEQFF.

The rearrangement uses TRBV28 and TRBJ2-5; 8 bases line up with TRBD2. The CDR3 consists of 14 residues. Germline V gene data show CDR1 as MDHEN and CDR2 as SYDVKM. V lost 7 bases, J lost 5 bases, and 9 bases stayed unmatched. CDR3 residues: CASKLAGGWETQYF. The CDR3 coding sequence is TGTGCCAGCAAATTGGCGGGAGGATGGGAGACCCAGTACTTC.

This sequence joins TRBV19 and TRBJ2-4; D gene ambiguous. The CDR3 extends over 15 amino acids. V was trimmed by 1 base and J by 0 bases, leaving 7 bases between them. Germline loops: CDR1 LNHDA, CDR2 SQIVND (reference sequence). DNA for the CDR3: TGTGCCAGTAGTATAGGTATGGCAGCCAAAAACATTCAGTACTTC. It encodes CASSIGMAAKNIQYF.

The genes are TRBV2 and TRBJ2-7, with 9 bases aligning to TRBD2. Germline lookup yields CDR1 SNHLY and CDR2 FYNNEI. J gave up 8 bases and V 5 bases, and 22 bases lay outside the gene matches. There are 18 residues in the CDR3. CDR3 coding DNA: TGTGCCAGCAGTATACAGGGGAGGGTAGCGGGAGCCGCCACCCAGCAGTACTTC. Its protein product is CASSIQGRVAGAATQQYF.

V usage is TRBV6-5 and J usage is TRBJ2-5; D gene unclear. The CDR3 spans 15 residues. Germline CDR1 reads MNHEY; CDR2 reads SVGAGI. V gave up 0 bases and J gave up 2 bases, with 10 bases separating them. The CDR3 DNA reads TGTGCCAGCAGTTACTCGAGAGGCAGACAAGAGACCCAGTACTTC. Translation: CASSYSRGRQETQYF.

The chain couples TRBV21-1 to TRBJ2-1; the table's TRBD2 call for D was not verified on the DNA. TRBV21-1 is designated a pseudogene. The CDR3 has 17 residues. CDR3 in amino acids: CASSKVASGRRGNEQFF. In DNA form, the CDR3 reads TGTGCCAGCAGCAAAGTGGCCAGCGGGAGAAGGGGAAATGAGCAGTTCTTC.

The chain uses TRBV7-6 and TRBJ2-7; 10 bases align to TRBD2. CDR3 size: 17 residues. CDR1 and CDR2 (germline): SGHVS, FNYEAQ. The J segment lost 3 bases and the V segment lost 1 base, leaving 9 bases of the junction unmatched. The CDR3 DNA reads TGTGCCAGCAGCTTAGTCGGAGCGGGAGGGCCCCACTACGAGCAGTACTTC. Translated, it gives CASSLVGAGGPHYEQYF.

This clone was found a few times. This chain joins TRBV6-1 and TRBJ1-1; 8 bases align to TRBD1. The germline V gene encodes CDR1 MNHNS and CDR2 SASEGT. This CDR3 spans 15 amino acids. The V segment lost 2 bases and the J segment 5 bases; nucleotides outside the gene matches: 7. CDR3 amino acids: CASSERSTGGTEAFF. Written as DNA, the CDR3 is TGTGCCAGCAGTGAACGGTCTACAGGGGGAACTGAAGCTTTCTTT.

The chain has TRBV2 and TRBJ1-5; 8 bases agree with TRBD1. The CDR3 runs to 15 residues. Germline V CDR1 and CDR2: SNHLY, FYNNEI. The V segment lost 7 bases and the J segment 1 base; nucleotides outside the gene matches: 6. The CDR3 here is CASTDRGRSNQPQHF. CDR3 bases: TGTGCCAGCACTGACAGGGGCCGGAGCAATCAGCCCCAGCATTTT.

The DNA of the CDR3 is TGCGCCAGCAGCCAGGGTTGGACAGGGGGCTATGAGACCCAGTACTTC. Amino acid sequence: CASSQGWTGGYETQYF. The chain uses TRBV4-1 and TRBJ2-5; 11 bases align to TRBD1. With 3 bases clipped from V and 5 bases from J, the junction kept 8 bases outside the gene matches. This CDR3 is built from 16 residues. Germline V gives CDR1 MGHRA, CDR2 YSYEKL.

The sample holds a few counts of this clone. The CDR3: CASSLDRGAKLNTEAFF. The CDR3 DNA reads as TGTGCCAGCAGTCTTGACAGGGGAGCTAAATTGAACACTGAAGCTTTCTTT. The chain combines TRBV5-4 with TRBJ1-1; 8 bases match TRBD1. The J segment lost 0 bases and the V segment lost 5 bases, leaving 12 bases of the junction unmatched. The germline V gene has CDR1 SGHNT and CDR2 YYREEE (reference sequence). CDR3 length equals 17 residues.

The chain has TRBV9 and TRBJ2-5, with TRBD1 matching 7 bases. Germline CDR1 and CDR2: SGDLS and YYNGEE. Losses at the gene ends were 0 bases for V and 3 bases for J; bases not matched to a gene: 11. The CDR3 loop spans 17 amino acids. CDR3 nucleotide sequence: TGTGCCAGCAGCGTAGGGGGGACAGCCTTGTATGAAGAGACCCAGTACTTC. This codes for CASSVGGTALYEETQYF. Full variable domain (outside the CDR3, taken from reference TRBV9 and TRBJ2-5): DSGVTQTPKHLITATGQRVTLRCSPRSGDLSVYWYQQSLDQGLQFLIQYYNGEERAKGNILERFSAQQFPDLHSELNLSSLELGDSALYFCASSVGGTALYEETQYFGPGTRLLVL.

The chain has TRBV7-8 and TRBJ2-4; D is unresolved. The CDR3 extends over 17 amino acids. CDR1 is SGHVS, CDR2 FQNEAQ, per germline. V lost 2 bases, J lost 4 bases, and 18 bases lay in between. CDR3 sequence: CASSLMMAIAPKNIQYF. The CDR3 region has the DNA TGTGCCAGCAGCTTAATGATGGCCATAGCCCCTAAAAACATTCAGTACTTC.

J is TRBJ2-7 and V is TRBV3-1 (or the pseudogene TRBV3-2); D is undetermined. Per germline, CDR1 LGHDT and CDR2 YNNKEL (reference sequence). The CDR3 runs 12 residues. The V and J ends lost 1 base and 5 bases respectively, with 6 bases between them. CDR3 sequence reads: CASSQVYDEQYF. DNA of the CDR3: TGTGCCAGCAGCCAAGTTTATGACGAGCAGTACTTC.

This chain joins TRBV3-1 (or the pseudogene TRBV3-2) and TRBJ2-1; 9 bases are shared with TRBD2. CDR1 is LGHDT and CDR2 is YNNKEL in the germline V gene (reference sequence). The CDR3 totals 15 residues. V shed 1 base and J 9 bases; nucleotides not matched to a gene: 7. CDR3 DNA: TGTGCCAGCAGCCAAGTATTTAGCGGGAGTGGTGAGCAGTTCTTC. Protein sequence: CASSQVFSGSGEQFF.

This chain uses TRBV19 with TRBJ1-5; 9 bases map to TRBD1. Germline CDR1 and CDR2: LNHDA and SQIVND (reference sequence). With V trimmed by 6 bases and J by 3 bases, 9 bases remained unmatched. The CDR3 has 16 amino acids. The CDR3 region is CASRTMGQGYNQPQHF. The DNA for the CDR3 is TGTGCCAGTAGGACTATGGGACAGGGATACAATCAGCCCCAGCATTTT. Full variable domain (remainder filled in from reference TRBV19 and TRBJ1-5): DGGITQSPKYLFRKEGQNVTLSCEQNLNHDAMYWYRQDPGQGLRLIYYSQIVNDFQKGDIAEGYSVSREKKESFPLTVTSAQKNPTAFYLCASRTMGQGYNQPQHFGDGTRLSIL.

CDR3 DNA sequence: TGTGCCAGCAGCCAAGGACTAGCGGGAGGTGTGCGAGAGACCCAGTACTTC. Translation: CASSQGLAGGVRETQYF. The rearrangement uses TRBV4-2 and TRBJ2-5; 13 bases are a match to TRBD2. CDR1 is LGHNA, CDR2 YNFKEQ, per germline. The CDR3 is 17 amino acids. V lost 1 base and J lost 4; bases outside the gene matches: 6.

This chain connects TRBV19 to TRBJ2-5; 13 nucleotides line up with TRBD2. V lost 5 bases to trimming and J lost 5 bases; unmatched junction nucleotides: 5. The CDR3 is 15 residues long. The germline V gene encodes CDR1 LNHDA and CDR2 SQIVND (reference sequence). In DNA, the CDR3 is TGTGCCAGTAGTTCAGGACTAGCGGGAGTCGAGACCCAGTACTTC. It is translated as CASSSGLAGVETQYF.

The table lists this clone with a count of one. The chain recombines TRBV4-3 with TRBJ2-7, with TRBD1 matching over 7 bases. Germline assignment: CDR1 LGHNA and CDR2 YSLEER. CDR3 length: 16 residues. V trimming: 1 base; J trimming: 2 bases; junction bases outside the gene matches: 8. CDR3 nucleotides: TGCGCCAGCAGCCAAGGGGTGGGGACAGTTCCCTACGAGCAGTACTTC. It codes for CASSQGVGTVPYEQYF.

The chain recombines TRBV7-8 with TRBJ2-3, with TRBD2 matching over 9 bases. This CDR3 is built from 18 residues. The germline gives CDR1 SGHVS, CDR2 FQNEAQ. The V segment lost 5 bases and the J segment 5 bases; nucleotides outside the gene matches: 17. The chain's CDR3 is CASSRVRVAGGPEDTQYF. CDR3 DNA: TGTGCCAGCAGCAGGGTCCGGGTCGCGGGAGGGCCTGAAGATACGCAGTATTTT.

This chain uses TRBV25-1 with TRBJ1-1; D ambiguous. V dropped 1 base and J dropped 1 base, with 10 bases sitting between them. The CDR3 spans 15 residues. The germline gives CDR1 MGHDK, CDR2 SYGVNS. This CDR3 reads CASSEFGRSNTEAFF. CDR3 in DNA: TGTGCCAGCAGTGAATTTGGCAGGTCGAACACTGAAGCTTTCTTT.

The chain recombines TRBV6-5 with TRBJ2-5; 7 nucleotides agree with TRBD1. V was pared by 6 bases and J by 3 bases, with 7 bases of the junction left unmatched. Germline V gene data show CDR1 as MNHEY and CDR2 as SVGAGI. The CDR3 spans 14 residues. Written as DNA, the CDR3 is TGTGCCAGCAGAAAGACAGGGATGGAAGAGACCCAGTACTTC. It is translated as CASRKTGMEETQYF.

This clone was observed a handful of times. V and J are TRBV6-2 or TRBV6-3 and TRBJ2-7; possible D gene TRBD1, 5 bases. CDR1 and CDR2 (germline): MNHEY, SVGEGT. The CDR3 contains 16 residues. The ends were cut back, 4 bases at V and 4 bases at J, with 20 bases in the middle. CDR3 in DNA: TGTGCCAGCAGTTTCTTCTCCCAGGGCTCTGGATACGAGCAGTACTTC. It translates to CASSFFSQGSGYEQYF.

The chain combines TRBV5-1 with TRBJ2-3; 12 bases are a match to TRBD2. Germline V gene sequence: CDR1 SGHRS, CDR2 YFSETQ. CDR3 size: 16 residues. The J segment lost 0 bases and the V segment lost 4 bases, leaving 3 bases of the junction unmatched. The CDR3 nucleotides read TGCGCCAGCAGCCTTGGGACTAGCGGGAGCACAGATACGCAGTATTTT. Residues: CASSLGTSGSTDTQYF.

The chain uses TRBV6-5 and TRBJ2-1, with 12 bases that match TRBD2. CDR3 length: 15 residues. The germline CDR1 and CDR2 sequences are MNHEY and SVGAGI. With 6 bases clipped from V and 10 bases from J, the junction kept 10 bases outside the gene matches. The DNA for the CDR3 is TGTGCCAGCAGGCCCGGGACTAGCGGGTTTGGAGAGCAGTTCTTC. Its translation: CASRPGTSGFGEQFF.

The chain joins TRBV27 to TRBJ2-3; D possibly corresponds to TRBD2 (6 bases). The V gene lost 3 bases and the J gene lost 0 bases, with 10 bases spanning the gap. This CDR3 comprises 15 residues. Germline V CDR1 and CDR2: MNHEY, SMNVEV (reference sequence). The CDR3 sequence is CASSFGGYSTDTQYF. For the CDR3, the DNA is TGTGCCAGCAGTTTTGGAGGGTATAGCACAGATACGCAGTATTTT.

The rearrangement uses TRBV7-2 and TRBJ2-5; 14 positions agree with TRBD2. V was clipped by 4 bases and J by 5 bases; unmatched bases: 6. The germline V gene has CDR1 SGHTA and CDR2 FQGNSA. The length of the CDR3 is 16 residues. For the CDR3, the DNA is TGTGCCAGCAGCTACGGACTAGCGGGAGGCGCTGAGACCCAGTACTTC. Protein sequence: CASSYGLAGGAETQYF.

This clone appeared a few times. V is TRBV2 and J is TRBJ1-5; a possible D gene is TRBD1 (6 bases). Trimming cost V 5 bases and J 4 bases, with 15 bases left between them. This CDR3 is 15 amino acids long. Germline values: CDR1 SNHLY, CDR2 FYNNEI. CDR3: CASSYGQTANQPQHF. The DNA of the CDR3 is TGTGCCAGCAGTTACGGACAGACCGCTAATCAGCCCCAGCATTTT.